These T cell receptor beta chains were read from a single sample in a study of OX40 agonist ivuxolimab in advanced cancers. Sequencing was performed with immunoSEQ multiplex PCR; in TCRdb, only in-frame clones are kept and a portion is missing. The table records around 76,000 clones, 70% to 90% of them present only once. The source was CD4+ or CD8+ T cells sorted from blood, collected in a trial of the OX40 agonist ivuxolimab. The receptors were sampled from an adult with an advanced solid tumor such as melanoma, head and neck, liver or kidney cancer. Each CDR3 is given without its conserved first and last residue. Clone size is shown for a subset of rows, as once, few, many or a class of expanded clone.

ASSPLGLGVTDTQY | TRBV9 | -
ASMGDRDNYGYT | TRBV19 | few
ASSESARPPYNEQF | TRBV10-1 | -
ASSITGLTGELF | TRBV5-1 | -
ASSVMGLAGQETQY | TRBV9 | -
ASSYSVGTGLYEQY | TRBV6-5 | -
ASSEPLAGGLISYNEQF | TRBV2 | -
ASSLGGSGGPLLNEKLF | TRBV4-2 | -
ASSKTGYEQY | TRBV6-5 | -
ASSDRIRYNEQF | TRBV2 | -
ASSWVDGQQY | TRBV5-1 | -
ASSLSQGAAGNTIY | TRBV5-1 | -